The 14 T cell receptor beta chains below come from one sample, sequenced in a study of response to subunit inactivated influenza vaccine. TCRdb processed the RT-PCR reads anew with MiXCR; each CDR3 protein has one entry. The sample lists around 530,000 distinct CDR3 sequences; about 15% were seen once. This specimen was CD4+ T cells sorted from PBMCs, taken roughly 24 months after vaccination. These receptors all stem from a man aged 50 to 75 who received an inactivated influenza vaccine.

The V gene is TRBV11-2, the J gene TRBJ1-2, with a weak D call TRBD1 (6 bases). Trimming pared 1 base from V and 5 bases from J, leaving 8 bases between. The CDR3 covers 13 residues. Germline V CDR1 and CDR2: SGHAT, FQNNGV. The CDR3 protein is CASSLVGQYGYTF. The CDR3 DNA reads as TGTGCCAGCAGCTTAGTTGGACAGTATGGCTACACCTTC.

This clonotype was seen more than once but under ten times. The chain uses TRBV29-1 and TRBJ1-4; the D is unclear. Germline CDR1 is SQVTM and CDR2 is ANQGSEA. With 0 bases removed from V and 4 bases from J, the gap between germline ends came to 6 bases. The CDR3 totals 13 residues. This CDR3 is CSVEDVDNEKLFF. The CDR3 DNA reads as TGCAGCGTTGAAGATGTGGATAATGAAAAACTGTTTTTT.

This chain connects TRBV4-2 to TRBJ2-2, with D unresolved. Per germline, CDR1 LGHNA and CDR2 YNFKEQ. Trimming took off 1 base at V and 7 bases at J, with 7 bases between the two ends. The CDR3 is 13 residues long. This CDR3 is CASSQVSDGELFF. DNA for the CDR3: TGTGCCAGCAGCCAAGTCAGCGACGGGGAGCTGTTTTTT.

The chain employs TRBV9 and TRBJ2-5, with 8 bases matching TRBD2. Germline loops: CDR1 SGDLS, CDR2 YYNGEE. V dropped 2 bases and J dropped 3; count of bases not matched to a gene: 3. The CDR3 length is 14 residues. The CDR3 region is CASSVAGLEETQYF. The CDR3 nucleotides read TGTGCCAGCAGCGTGGCGGGACTAGAAGAGACCCAGTACTTC.

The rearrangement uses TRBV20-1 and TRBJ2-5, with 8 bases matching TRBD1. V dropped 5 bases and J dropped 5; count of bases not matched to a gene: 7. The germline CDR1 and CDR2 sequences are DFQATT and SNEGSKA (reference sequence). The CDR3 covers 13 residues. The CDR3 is CSASGTGSETQYF. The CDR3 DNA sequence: TGCAGTGCTTCCGGGACAGGTTCCGAGACCCAGTACTTC.

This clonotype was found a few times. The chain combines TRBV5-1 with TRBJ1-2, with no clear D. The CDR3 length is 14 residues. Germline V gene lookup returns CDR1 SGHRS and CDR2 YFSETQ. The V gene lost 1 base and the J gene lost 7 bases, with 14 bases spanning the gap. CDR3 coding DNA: TGCGCCAGCAGCTTGAATGTGGCAGGCCCTGGCTACACCTTC. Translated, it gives CASSLNVAGPGYTF.

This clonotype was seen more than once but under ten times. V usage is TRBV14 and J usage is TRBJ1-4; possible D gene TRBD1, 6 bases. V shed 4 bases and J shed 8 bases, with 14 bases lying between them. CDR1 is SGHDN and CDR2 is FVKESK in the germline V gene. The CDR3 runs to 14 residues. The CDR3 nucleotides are TGTGCCAGCAGCCCCGGGGGGCTCGAGGAAAAACTGTTTTTT. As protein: CASSPGGLEEKLFF.

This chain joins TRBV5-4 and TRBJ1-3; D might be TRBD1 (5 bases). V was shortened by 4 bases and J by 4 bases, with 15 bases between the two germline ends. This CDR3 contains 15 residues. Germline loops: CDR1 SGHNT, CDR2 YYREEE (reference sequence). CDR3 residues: CASSDHGQVGNTIYF. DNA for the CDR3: TGTGCCAGCAGCGACCATGGACAAGTCGGAAACACCATATATTTT.

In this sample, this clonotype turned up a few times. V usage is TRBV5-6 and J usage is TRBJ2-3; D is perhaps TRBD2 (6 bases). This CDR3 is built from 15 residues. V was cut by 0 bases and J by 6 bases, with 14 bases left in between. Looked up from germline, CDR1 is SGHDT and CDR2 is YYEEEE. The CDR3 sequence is CASSLGGTPVDTQYF. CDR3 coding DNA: TGTGCCAGCAGCTTGGGAGGGACTCCGGTTGATACGCAGTATTTT.

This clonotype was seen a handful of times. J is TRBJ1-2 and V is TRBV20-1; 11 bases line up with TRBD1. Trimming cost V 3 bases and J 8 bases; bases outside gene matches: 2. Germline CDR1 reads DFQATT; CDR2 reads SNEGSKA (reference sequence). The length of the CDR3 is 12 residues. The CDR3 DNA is TGCAGTGCTAGCAGGACAGGGGGCGGCTACACCTTC. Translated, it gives CSASRTGGGYTF.

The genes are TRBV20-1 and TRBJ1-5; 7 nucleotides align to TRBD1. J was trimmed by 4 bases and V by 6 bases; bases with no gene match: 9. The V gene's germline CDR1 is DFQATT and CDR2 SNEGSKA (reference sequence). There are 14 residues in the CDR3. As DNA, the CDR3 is TGCAGTGCGGTAGACAGGGCCGGTAATCAGCCCCAGCATTTT. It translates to CSAVDRAGNQPQHF.

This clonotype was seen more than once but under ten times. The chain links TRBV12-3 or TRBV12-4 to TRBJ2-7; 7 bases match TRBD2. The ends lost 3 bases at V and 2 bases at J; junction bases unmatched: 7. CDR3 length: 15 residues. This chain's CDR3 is CASSFGVGGTYEQYF. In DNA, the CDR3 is TGTGCCAGCAGTTTCGGGGTCGGGGGGACCTACGAGCAGTACTTC.

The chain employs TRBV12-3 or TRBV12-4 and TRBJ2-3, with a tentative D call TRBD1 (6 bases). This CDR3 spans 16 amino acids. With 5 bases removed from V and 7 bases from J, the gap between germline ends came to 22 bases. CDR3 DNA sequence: TGTGCCAGCAGTACACGTGGGCAGGGGACAACGAATACGCAGTATTTT. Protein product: CASSTRGQGTTNTQYF.

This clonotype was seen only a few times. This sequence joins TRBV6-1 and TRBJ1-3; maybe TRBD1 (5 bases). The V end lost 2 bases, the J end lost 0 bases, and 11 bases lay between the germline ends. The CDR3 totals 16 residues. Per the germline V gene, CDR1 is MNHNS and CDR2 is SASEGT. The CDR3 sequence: CASSEWGSASGNTIYF. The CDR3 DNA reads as TGTGCCAGCAGTGAATGGGGGTCTGCCTCTGGAAACACCATATATTTT.